This T cell receptor (beta chain) was retrieved from a study of cytomegalovirus exposure and HLA in healthy donors (dated by TCRdb to between 2016 and 2019). Looking at the study overall: An earlier analysis of 587 of the donors reported about 260 Gb of sequence data and around 100 million unique TCR beta sequences obtained from some 170 million T cells. About 280 gigabases of sequencing data and 70 million to 95 million unique TCR sequences made up an early release that covered fewer than 650 HLA-typed donors. Of the roughly 410 genotyped donors, less than 85% were placed in the genetic ancestry cluster associated with self-reported Caucasian donors. The aim of the study was to test whether cataloging public T cell receptors could identify signatures of past pathogen exposure. The T cell repertoires of 670 or so subjects were profiled by immunosequencing and related to cytomegalovirus serostatus. A separate validation cohort of roughly 130 different subjects was used in addition to the 666-subject first cohort. High-throughput TCR immunosequencing, statistical association of individual TCRs with disease status, and machine learning were combined to predict cytomegalovirus infection status. In a later analysis, previously published TCR beta repertoires from 600 to 850 donors were re-analyzed and high-resolution HLA genotyping was added so that TCR occurrence patterns could be studied. Rather than using new phenotypic data, the later analysis identified candidate immune exposures from TCR beta sequences and from how often those sequences occurred across donors. To decide whether each TCR beta V gene segment behaved as functional or pseudogenic, an earlier analysis of some 580 of the donors relied on high-throughput TCR beta sequencing. Alongside the repertoire data, information on donor age, sex, ethnicity and CMV serostatus was compiled. A later genetic analysis took genome-wide SNP genotypes for about 55% of the 666 donors and used that subset as a discovery cohort. All discovery cohort repertoires had been generated using a single sequencing platform. HLA typing included class I and class II loci at four-digit resolution. Typing coverage differed by locus: A, B, C, DRB1 and DQB1 were typed in roughly 620-630 donors, DQA1 in around 500, DPA1 in some 610, and DPB1 in approximately 450. Roughly five DR-DQ haplotypes were treated as single units for association and clustering because of strong linkage in the cohort. Across about 370 genotyped donors of the cohort, an average of roughly 250,000 unique TCR beta nucleotide sequences per donor were sequenced, and roughly a sixth of those sequences were non-productive.

Study-wide findings and limitations: Some IMGT-functional V segments, including TRBV6-2 and TRBV6-3, could not be told apart with the 87-base-pair reads, so those segments were excluded. A later analysis found that HLA-associated TCR beta chains were more clonally expanded and had lower generation probabilities than equally common non-associated chains. A further reported finding was that TCR beta sequences accurately predicted the HLA-A and HLA-B alleles for most subjects in the first cohort. Several of the top co-occurrence clusters appeared to be linked to parvovirus B19, influenza, CMV and Epstein-Barr virus, according to a later analysis. Because HLA typing was unavailable for some donors at each locus, only the typed subset was used in association tests. An association between a missense DCLRE1C variant and V-gene and J-gene trimming of TCR beta chains was found in a later genetic analysis and replicated in an independent cohort. In an earlier analysis of several hundred of the donors, most TCR beta V segments were observed in productive rearrangements about 90% or about 30% of the time, broadly matching IMGT annotations. A total of 150 to 200 TCR beta chains were listed by the study as associated with cytomegalovirus. In both the original and validation cohorts, the classifier was reported to diagnose cytomegalovirus status with high specificity and sensitivity. The authors suggested that the approach could potentially be extended to other disease states and immunological phenotypes. According to a later analysis, most CMV-associated TCR beta chains appeared to be HLA-restricted, and the HLA associations seemed to be driven largely by CMV exposure. Three of the identified cytomegalovirus-associated TCR beta chains were confirmed in vitro to be specific for cytomegalovirus antigens. A cluster of highly shared sequence variants was judged likely to represent a technical artifact of the sequencing pipeline. Most TCR sequences were seen in very few donors, while some public TCRs were found in many individuals. A later analysis found that TCR association rates varied across HLA loci, with DRB1 alleles showing the most associated TCRs and HLA-C alleles the fewest. Correlated functional status among segregating V segments might reflect linkage disequilibrium, but an unknown experimental factor could not be ruled out. At a false discovery rate of 0.05, a later analysis linked roughly 17,000 TCR beta sequences to specific HLA alleles. Sequencing depth was assumed to be roughly uniform across donors in the presence/absence analyses, though that assumption may not hold. Immune exposure information for the cohort was limited to CMV serostatus. The earlier analysis of approximately 560 of the donors excluded approximately 17 rarely observed V segments, including chromosome 9 orphons, because counts were too low. In a later genetic analysis, fewer N-insertions in productive TCRs were reported among donors in an Asian-associated ancestry cluster than the roughly 670-donor mean. Strong co-occurrence of HLA alleles, especially DR and DQ, made assigning TCR associations to individual alleles difficult. This cohort had only TCR beta chains sequenced, and the lack of alpha or paired-chain data limited which features could be detected.

Concerning this clone itself: Its antigen target is currently unknown. No per-base quality is available; no much larger clone lies one base away.

Libraries were constructed by the immunoSEQ multiplex PCR assay. The multiplex PCR relied on a mix of 60 forward primers for TCR Vbeta segments and 13 reverse primers for TCR Jbeta segments. The CDR3 region of rearranged TCR beta genes was amplified from genomic DNA by a multiplex PCR assay. The Illumina HiSeq System was used to sequence the amplified TCR beta libraries as 87-base-pair reads. The paper's data handling went like this. In a later analysis, 77 million or so unique TCR beta chains were counted across the approximately 640 repertoires, and approximately 11 million of these chains were shared by at least two donors. To remove PCR and sequencing errors, raw reads were error-corrected and collapsed into unique sequences using a nearest-neighbor algorithm that merged closely related sequences. To assign V, D and J gene segments, CDR3 sequences were aligned to IMGT reference sequences. For a sequence to be retained, at least a six-nucleotide match to both a V gene segment and a J gene segment was required. A rearrangement counted as productive if the CDR3 had no stop codons and remained in frame with V and J, and every other rearrangement counted as non-productive. Following IMGT convention, CDR3 was defined as the stretch from the second conserved V-encoded cysteine to the conserved J-encoded phenylalanine. Sequences without an unambiguous match to a single V gene segment were excluded from the earlier analysis of a few hundred of the donors. An earlier analysis of fewer than 750 of the donors called V segments functional above 56.7% productive rearrangements and segregating when the between-donor standard deviation exceeded 5%. To diagnose cytomegalovirus status from the catalog of TCR beta chain sequences, a statistical classification framework was built. A later analysis assigned V and J genes by comparing TCR nucleotide sequences with IMGT/GENE-DB human TR gene sequences. A later analysis assigned CDR3 sequences and most-parsimonious VDJ recombination scenarios with the TCRdist pipeline. A later analysis defined each TCR beta chain by its CDR3 amino acid sequence plus V-gene family, and excluded reads lacking a unique V-gene family. To address suspected cross-contamination and a sequencing artifact, a later analysis removed 450 to 700 highly shared, low-generation-probability nucleotide sequences. For each public chain, a later analysis derived a clonal expansion index from normalized ranks of inferred template counts within each repertoire. Generation probabilities in a later analysis came from a VDJ recombination model fitted to out-of-frame rearrangements, and those results were checked against IGoR. Hypergeometric tests were used in a later analysis to score TCR-TCR, TCR-HLA and TCR-CMV co-occurrence, with a repertoire-size bias correction applied to the TCR pairs. False discovery rates were estimated in a later analysis by permuting HLA or CMV assignments 20 times. In a later analysis, co-occurring TCRs were grouped with DBSCAN, and TCRdist sequence similarity was added when clustering was performed within HLA-allele-positive subsets. Repertoires with fewer than 30,000 or more than 120,000 public chains, plus five repertoires with anomalous nucleotide sharing, were excluded from co-occurrence clustering. TCRdb limited this immuneACCESS table to in-frame rearrangements with V and J called. A share of clones is missing; checked studies link under half to unresolved V genes, and the rest is unexplained. V, J and clone size are taken as reported in that table, and D and trimming were inferred from the DNA itself. The sample table holds 110,000 to 150,000 clones, of which about 85% were seen once. Approximately 2.7% of the sample belongs to the ten largest clones.

In total, roughly 670 healthy bone marrow donors made up the cohort. At the time of sampling, all cohort members were nominally healthy, though unrecorded immune exposures were likely present. The donor tested CMV seronegative and was one of the 352 seronegative cohort members. Each donor provided a peripheral blood sample, and peripheral blood mononuclear cells were used for TCR beta sequencing. The Qiagen DNeasy Blood Extraction Kit was used to extract genomic DNA from the blood cell samples. V is reduced by 2 bases and J by 2 bases, leaving a spacing of 16 bases between them. As encoded in the germline V gene (reference sequence), CDR1 is SEHNR while CDR2 is FQNEAQ. The CDR3 spans 17 residues, from the cysteine through the phenylalanine. Only the CDR3 region is kept as DNA, spanning 51 bases read in frame from base 1.

Sequenced: PBMCs. The chain links TRBV7-9 with TRBJ1-5, with no confidently assigned D gene. This sequence originates from a boy between 2 and 15 years old in good health and CMV-seronegative. The bases are TGTGCCAGCAGCTTATCCAGCGGAACAGAGGGCAATCAGCCCCAGCATTTT. This yields the protein CASSLSSGTEGNQPQHF.